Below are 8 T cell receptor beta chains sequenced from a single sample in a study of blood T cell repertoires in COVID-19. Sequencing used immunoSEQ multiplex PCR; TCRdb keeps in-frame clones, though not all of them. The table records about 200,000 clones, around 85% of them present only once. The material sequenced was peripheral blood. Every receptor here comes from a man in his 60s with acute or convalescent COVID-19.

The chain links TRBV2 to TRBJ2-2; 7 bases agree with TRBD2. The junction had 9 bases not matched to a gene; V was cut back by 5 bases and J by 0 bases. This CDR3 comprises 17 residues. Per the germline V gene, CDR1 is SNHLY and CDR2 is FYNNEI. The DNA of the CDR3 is TGTGCCAGCAGTTGGTCGCTAGCGGATACGAACACCGGGGAGCTGTTTTTT. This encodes CASSWSLADTNTGELFF.

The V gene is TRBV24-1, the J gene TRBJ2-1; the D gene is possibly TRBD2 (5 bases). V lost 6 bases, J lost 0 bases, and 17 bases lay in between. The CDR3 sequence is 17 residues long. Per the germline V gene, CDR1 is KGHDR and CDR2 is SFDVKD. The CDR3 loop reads CATSSVAGAFSYNEQFF. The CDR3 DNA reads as TGTGCCACCAGTTCCGTTGCGGGCGCCTTCTCCTACAATGAGCAGTTCTTC.

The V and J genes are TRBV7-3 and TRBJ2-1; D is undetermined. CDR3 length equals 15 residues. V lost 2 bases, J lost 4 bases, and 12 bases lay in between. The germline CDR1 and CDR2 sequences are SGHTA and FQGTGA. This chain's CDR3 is CASSLEPGRYNEQFF. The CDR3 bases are TGTGCCAGCAGCTTAGAACCAGGCAGGTACAATGAGCAGTTCTTC.

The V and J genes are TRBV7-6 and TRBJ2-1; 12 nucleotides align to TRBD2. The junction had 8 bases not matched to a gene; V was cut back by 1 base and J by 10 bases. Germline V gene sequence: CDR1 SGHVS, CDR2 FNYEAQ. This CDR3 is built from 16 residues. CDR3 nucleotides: TGTGCCAGCAGCTTAGAGGCTAGCGGGAGGGCCAGAGAGCAGTTCTTC. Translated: CASSLEASGRAREQFF.

The CDR3 DNA reads TGTGCCAGCAGTGACAAGGGGGAATTGGGCTACACCTTC. It yields the protein CASSDKGELGYTF. The chain uses TRBV4-2 and TRBJ1-2; possibly TRBD1 for D (6 bases). The ends were cut back, 6 bases at V and 8 bases at J, with 16 bases in the middle. CDR3 length equals 13 residues. Germline CDR1 reads LGHNA; CDR2 reads YNFKEQ.

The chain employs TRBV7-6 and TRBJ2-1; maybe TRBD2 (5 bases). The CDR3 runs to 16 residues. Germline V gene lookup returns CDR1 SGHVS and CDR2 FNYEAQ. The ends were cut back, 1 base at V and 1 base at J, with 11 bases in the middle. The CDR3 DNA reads TGTGCCAGCAGCTTAGGAGTCTGGAGGTCCTACAATGAGCAGTTCTTC. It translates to CASSLGVWRSYNEQFF.

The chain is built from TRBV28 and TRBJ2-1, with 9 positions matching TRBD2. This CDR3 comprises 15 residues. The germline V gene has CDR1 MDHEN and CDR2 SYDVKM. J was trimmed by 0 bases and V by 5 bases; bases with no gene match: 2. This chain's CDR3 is CASSRSGSSYNEQFF. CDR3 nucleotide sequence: TGTGCCAGCAGTCGTAGCGGGAGCTCCTACAATGAGCAGTTCTTC.

As DNA, the CDR3 is TGTGCCACCAGCAGCACGGGGGGCTGGGTCAATGAGCAGTTCTTC. Its translation: CATSSTGGWVNEQFF. The chain employs TRBV24-1 and TRBJ2-1, with D possibly TRBD2 on 7 matching bases. Trimming shortened V by 7 bases and J by 6 bases, and 18 bases separated the two germline ends. This CDR3 has 15 residues. Germline assignment: CDR1 KGHDR and CDR2 SFDVKD.